This TCR beta chain was captured in a study of shared clonotypes between healthy human individuals. General study findings and limits: Sampling was confined to blood; repertoires within tissues likely differ.

Study donors comprised healthy, HIV-negative adults devoid of recent acute infection or vaccination. Concerning this clone itself: Antigen specificity is unknown.

Clones were sequenced by immunoSEQ multiplex PCR, and TCRdb holds only the in-frame ones, with some missing. Among approximately 1.5 million clones, around 98.5% were seen once, and the ten largest hold around 0.38%. Sample: naive CD4+ T cells sorted from blood. The subset is: CD45RA+ positively selected. The source of this sequence is a man aged 25 to 40 in good health.

CDR3 DNA sequence: TGTGCCAGCAGCCGTACTAGCGGGAGTAGGTATACGCAGTATTTT. It is translated as CASSRTSGSRYTQYF. The chain carries TRBV14 and TRBJ2-3; 11 positions match TRBD2. Per the germline V gene, CDR1 is SGHDN and CDR2 is FVKESK. V lost 4 bases, J lost 7 bases, and 7 bases stayed unmatched. CDR3 size: 15 residues.